This T cell receptor beta chain came from a study of cytomegalovirus exposure and HLA in healthy donors. Study-wide findings and caveats: There were a few CMV-associated chains whose specificity for CMV antigens was confirmed in vitro. Some V segments, TRBV6-2 and TRBV6-3 among them, were indistinguishable and were therefore excluded.

The primer mix had 60 Vbeta and 13 Jbeta primers. TCRdb keeps only in-frame clones here, not all; method: immunoSEQ multiplex PCR. Of about 130,000 clones in the sample, about 73% are singletons; the top ten hold over 2%. The CDR3 is made up of 16 amino acids. With V trimmed by 2 bases and J by 2 bases, 3 bases remained unmatched. Per the germline V gene, CDR1 is SGHAT and CDR2 is FQNNGV. A note on this clone: Its cognate antigen is unknown.

This chain uses TRBV11-2 with TRBJ2-1; 10 positions agree with TRBD2. The receptor's source is a woman in her thirties or forties in good health and CMV-seropositive. The sequenced material came from PBMCs. In nucleotides, the CDR3 is TGTGCCAGCAGCTTAAGGAGCGGGAGGGCCTACAATGAGCAGTTCTTC. Protein: CASSLRSGRAYNEQFF.